This TCR beta chain was documented in a study of CD8 T cells in ankylosing spondylitis. Study results and caveats: Disease-linked clones reportedly showed significant enrichment in matched ankylosing spondylitis synovial fluid. Disease-linked clones bore a CD8+ phenotype and were relatively rare in peripheral blood. Characteristic, it appeared, of ankylosing spondylitis blood was a TCR beta motif of eight or nine highly homologous variants.

MiXCR, applied by TCRdb to the 5' RACE reads, yields one record per CDR3 protein. The table records some 840,000 distinct CDR3 sequences, 12% of them present only once. V dropped 6 bases and J dropped 7; count of bases not matched to a gene: 7. This CDR3 has 15 amino acids. Germline V gene sequence: CDR1 MNHEY, CDR2 SMNVEV (reference sequence). This clonotype was counted between two and nine times. As yet, its antigen is unknown. The receptor was derived from a male donor with ankylosing spondylitis. V usage is TRBV27 and J usage is TRBJ1-6; 9 bases fit TRBD1. Sequenced: blood, either unsorted or a sorted T cell fraction (not recorded which). This chain's CDR3 is CASRSTGGRNSPLHF. The CDR3 coding sequence is TGTGCCAGCAGATCAACAGGGGGCAGAAATTCACCCCTCCACTTT.